The 7 T cell receptor beta chains listed next were all sequenced from one sample in a study of shared clonotypes between healthy human individuals. Method: immunoSEQ multiplex PCR; TCRdb's copy keeps in-frame clones and lacks some. This table has around 2,100,000 clones, about 95% appearing once. The naive CD8 fraction comprised CD45RO-negative cells positively selected for CCR7 and excluded terminally differentiated effector memory CD45RA+ cells. Specimen: naive CD8+ T cells sorted from blood. These receptors all come from a man between 18 and 35 years old in good health.

This clone was seen a handful of times. The chain joins TRBV4-1 to TRBJ2-7; no clear D gene. The CDR3 loop spans 13 amino acids. Trimming cost V 4 bases and J 5 bases, with 12 bases left between them. From germline, CDR1 is MGHRA and CDR2 YSYEKL. CDR3 protein: CASSLPGGDEQYF. CDR3 DNA sequence: TGCGCCAGCAGCCTTCCGGGTGGGGACGAGCAGTACTTC.

The chain is built from TRBV27 and TRBJ1-1; tentative D call: TRBD1 (5 bases). The CDR3 runs to 17 residues. The germline V gene encodes CDR1 MNHEY and CDR2 SMNVEV (reference sequence). Trimming stripped 4 bases from V and 2 bases from J, with 20 bases between. CDR3 nucleotide sequence: TGTGCCAGCAGTTCTATGGGGGTCACAGGTTTCAACACTGAAGCTTTCTTT. Translated: CASSSMGVTGFNTEAFF.

V usage is TRBV7-3 and J usage is TRBJ2-2, with D possibly TRBD2 on 6 matching bases. The V gene lost 0 bases and the J gene lost 5 bases, with 13 bases spanning the gap. The germline V gene encodes CDR1 SGHTA and CDR2 FQGTGA. The CDR3 length is 16 residues. CDR3 sequence reads: CASSLTGGVGTGELFF. CDR3 DNA: TGTGCCAGCAGCTTAACGGGCGGGGTAGGGACCGGGGAGCTGTTTTTT.

This clone was observed a handful of times. The chain uses TRBV30 and TRBJ1-1; D is ambiguous. CDR1 and CDR2 from the germline V gene are GTSNPN and SVGIG (reference sequence). The V gene lost 5 bases and the J gene lost 2 bases, with 9 bases spanning the gap. The CDR3 extends over 12 amino acids. CDR3 in amino acids: CAWGRYNTEAFF. In DNA form, the CDR3 reads TGTGCCTGGGGACGGTACAACACTGAAGCTTTCTTT.

The chain links TRBV4-3 to TRBJ2-7, with 11 bases fitting TRBD2. Germline V CDR1 and CDR2: LGHNA, YSLEER. This CDR3 spans 19 amino acids. The V segment lost 0 bases and the J segment 0 bases; nucleotides outside the gene matches: 10. As DNA, the CDR3 is TGCGCCAGCAGCCAAGAAGCAGGGGCGGGACTAGCGGACTCCTACGAGCAGTACTTC. This translates into CASSQEAGAGLADSYEQYF.

The rearrangement joins TRBV28 to TRBJ2-7; TRBD2 agrees at 13 bases. The CDR3 has 14 residues. Germline loops: CDR1 MDHEN, CDR2 SYDVKM. V gave up 6 bases and J gave up 5 bases; unmatched junction bases: 4. CDR3 amino acids: CASSGTSGINEQYF. The CDR3 DNA reads as TGTGCCAGCAGCGGGACTAGCGGGATCAACGAGCAGTACTTC.

The rearrangement links TRBV7-3 to TRBJ1-1; no firm D call. Germline V gives CDR1 SGHTA, CDR2 FQGTGA. This CDR3 has 14 amino acids. The germline V and J ends were trimmed by 0 bases and 2 bases, with 7 bases remaining between them. CDR3 DNA sequence: TGTGCCAGCAGCTTAACAGGCGACAACACTGAAGCTTTCTTT. Residues: CASSLTGDNTEAFF.